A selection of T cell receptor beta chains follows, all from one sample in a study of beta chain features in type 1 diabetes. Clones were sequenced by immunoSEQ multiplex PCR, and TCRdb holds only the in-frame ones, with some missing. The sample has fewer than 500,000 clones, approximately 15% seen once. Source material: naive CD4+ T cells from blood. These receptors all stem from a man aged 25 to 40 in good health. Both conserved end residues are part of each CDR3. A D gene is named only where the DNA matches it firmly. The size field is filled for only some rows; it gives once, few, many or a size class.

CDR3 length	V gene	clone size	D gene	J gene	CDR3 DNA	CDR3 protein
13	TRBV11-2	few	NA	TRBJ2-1	TGTGCCAGCAGCCCGCGGGCGGGGCATGAGCAGTTCTTC	CASSPRAGHEQFF
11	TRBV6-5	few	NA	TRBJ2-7	TGTGCCAGCAGTCACGAAGAAGAGCAGTACTTC	CASSHEEEQYF
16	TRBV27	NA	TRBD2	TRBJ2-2	TGTGCCAGCAGCCGACCTAGCGGGAGGAACACCGGGGAGCTGTTTTTT	CASSRPSGRNTGELFF
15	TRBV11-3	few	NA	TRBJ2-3	TGTGCCAGCAGCGCCTGGACAGAAGACACAGATACGCAGTATTTT	CASSAWTEDTDTQYF
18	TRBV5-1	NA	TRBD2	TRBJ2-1	TGCGCCAGCAGCTTGGCCGGGATAGCGGGGAGGACTAGCAATGAGCAGTTCTTC	CASSLAGIAGRTSNEQFF
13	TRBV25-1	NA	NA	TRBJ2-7	TGTGCCAGCAGCCTGACAGGAACCTACGAGCAGTACTTC	CASSLTGTYEQYF
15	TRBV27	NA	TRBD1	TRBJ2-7	TGTGCCAGCAGCCCCTCAGGGACAGGGAGTTGGGAGCAGTACTTC	CASSPSGTGSWEQYF
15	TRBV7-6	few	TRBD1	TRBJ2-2	TGTGCCAGCAGTTCCACAGGGGGCAACACCGGGGAGCTGTTTTTT	CASSSTGGNTGELFF
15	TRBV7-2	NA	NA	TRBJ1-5	TGTGCCAGCAGCCCGGGGACGATCTTCAATCAGCCCCAGCATTTT	CASSPGTIFNQPQHF
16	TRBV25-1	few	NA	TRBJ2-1	TGTGCCAGCAGTGAAGGTCGGGGTTTGCACTACAATGAGCAGTTCTTC	CASSEGRGLHYNEQFF
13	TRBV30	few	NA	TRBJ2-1	TGTGCCTGGGCGGGACACACATACAATGAGCAGTTCTTC	CAWAGHTYNEQFF
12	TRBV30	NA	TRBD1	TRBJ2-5	TGTGCCTGGAATGGACAGGGAAGGGCCCAGTACTTC	CAWNGQGRAQYF
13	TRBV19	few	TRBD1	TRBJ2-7	TGTGCCAGTAGAGGCACAGGGGAGTACGAGCAGTACTTC	CASRGTGEYEQYF
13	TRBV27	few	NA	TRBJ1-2	TGTGCCAGCAGTCCAACCCTGGACTATGGCTACACCTTC	CASSPTLDYGYTF